The rows below give T cell receptor beta chains drawn from one sample of a study of T cell responses to AZD1222 COVID-19 vaccine. Libraries were prepared by immunoSEQ multiplex PCR; TCRdb keeps only in-frame clonotypes and omits some of them. The sample lists some 100,000 clones; around 87% were seen once. The specimen comprised peripheral blood, sampled on day 0 of AZD1222 vaccination. The receptors stem from an adult in good health. CDR3s include the opening cysteine and the closing phenylalanine or tryptophan. D genes are given only for firm matches. The size field is filled for only some rows; it gives once, few, many or a size class.

clone size	V gene	J gene	D gene	CDR3 protein	CDR3 DNA
.	TRBV9	TRBJ2-1	.	CASSVGVGSSYNEQFF	TGTGCCAGCAGCGTAGGGGTGGGGAGCTCCTACAATGAGCAGTTCTTC
.	TRBV6-6	TRBJ2-7	TRBD2	CASSSTGTRAHEQYF	TGTGCCAGCAGTTCGACCGGGACTAGAGCCCACGAGCAGTACTTC
.	TRBV12-3/TRBV12-4	TRBJ1-2	.	CASSFGPEGGYTF	TGTGCCAGCAGTTTTGGTCCTGAGGGTGGCTACACCTTC
.	TRBV5-6	TRBJ2-5	.	CASSLMETQYF	TGTGCCAGCAGCTTGATGGAGACCCAGTACTTC
.	TRBV3-1/TRBV3-2	TRBJ1-1	.	CASSQDGQLGVKAEAFF	TGTGCCAGCAGCCAAGATGGGCAGCTTGGGGTGAAGGCTGAAGCTTTCTTT
.	TRBV6-5	TRBJ1-2	TRBD1	CASSSRQGSNYGYTF	TGTGCCAGCAGTTCACGACAGGGCTCTAACTATGGCTACACCTTC
.	TRBV7-9	TRBJ2-3	TRBD1	CASIETGADTQYF	TGTGCCAGCATCGAAACAGGGGCAGATACGCAGTATTTT
.	TRBV27	TRBJ2-7	.	CASSRDGSYEQYF	TGTGCCAGCAGTCGGGACGGCTCCTACGAGCAGTACTTC
once	TRBV2	TRBJ2-2	.	CASSEVSANTGELFF	TGTGCCAGCAGTGAAGTGAGCGCGAACACCGGGGAGCTGTTTTTT
.	TRBV7-7	TRBJ2-5	TRBD1	CASSDRGQGGTQYF	TGTGCCAGCAGCGACCGTGGACAGGGGGGGACCCAGTACTTC
.	TRBV19	TRBJ1-5	.	CASSIGTGNQPQHF	TGTGCCAGTAGTATAGGTACGGGCAATCAGCCCCAGCATTTT
once	TRBV7-2	TRBJ2-1	.	CASSVQTGEIYNEQFF	TGTGCCAGCAGCGTACAGACAGGAGAAATATACAATGAGCAGTTCTTC
.	TRBV24-1	TRBJ1-2	.	CATAKEGYGYTF	TGTGCCACCGCGAAGGAAGGGTATGGCTACACCTTC
.	TRBV6-5	TRBJ2-5	.	CASIGSSGETQYF	TGTGCCAGCATAGGATCCTCGGGAGAGACCCAGTACTTC
.	TRBV4-1	TRBJ1-2	TRBD1	CASSQLGQRTGVYGYTF	TGCGCCAGCAGCCAATTGGGGCAACGGACAGGAGTCTATGGCTACACCTTC
.	TRBV11-3	TRBJ2-1	.	CASSLQGYNEQFF	TGTGCCAGCAGCTTGCAGGGTTACAATGAGCAGTTCTTC
.	TRBV7-2	TRBJ1-2	.	CASSQDSNTYGYTF	TGTGCCAGCAGCCAGGACAGCAATACTTATGGCTACACCTTC
.	TRBV5-4	TRBJ1-2	TRBD1	CASSLGGGQGYVGYTF	TGTGCCAGCAGCTTGGGGGGTGGACAGGGCTACGTAGGCTACACCTTC
few	TRBV19	TRBJ1-2	TRBD1	CASSWPRDRGQGYTF	TGTGCCAGTAGTTGGCCCCGGGACAGGGGGCAAGGCTACACCTTC
.	TRBV29-1	TRBJ1-4	TRBD1	CSASGQAEKLFF	TGCAGCGCCTCAGGACAGGCTGAAAAACTGTTTTTT
.	TRBV18	TRBJ2-3	TRBD1	CASSPGTGVVDTQYF	TGTGCCAGCTCACCGGGGACAGGGGTTGTAGATACGCAGTATTTT
.	TRBV7-2	TRBJ2-5	.	CASSLLTSPAETQYF	TGTGCCAGCAGCTTACTGACTAGTCCCGCAGAGACCCAGTACTTC
.	TRBV10-1	TRBJ2-2	.	CASSKETGELFF	TGCGCCAGCAGTAAGGAAACCGGGGAGCTGTTTTTT
.	TRBV4-1	TRBJ2-2	TRBD2	CASSPFAGGQAGELFF	TGCGCCAGCAGCCCCTTCGCGGGGGGGCAGGCCGGGGAGCTGTTTTTT
.	TRBV20-1	TRBJ1-2	.	CSASVMGMDGYTF	TGCAGTGCCAGTGTTATGGGTATGGATGGCTACACCTTC
.	TRBV7-2	TRBJ2-7	TRBD2	CASSLELAGPYEQYF	TGTGCCAGCAGCTTAGAACTAGCGGGACCCTACGAGCAGTACTTC
once	TRBV2	TRBJ2-3	.	CASGRQGTSTDTQYF	TGTGCCAGCGGCAGACAAGGAACTAGCACAGATACGCAGTATTTT
.	TRBV4-2	TRBJ1-1	TRBD1	CASSPGQGNTEAFF	TGTGCCAGCAGCCCGGGACAGGGAAACACTGAAGCTTTCTTT
.	TRBV7-2	TRBJ1-6	TRBD1	CASSLARGQGAPLHF	TGTGCCAGCAGCTTAGCTAGGGGACAGGGAGCACCCCTCCACTTT
.	TRBV18	TRBJ2-2	.	CASSPRQGEVSGELFF	TGTGCCAGCTCACCAAGACAAGGGGAGGTGTCCGGGGAGCTGTTTTTT
.	TRBV11-3	TRBJ1-3	.	CASSQFGGAVSGNTIYF	TGTGCCAGCAGCCAATTTGGAGGGGCCGTCTCTGGAAACACCATATATTTT
.	TRBV2	TRBJ2-1	TRBD1	CASSEDRGGIYEQFF	TGTGCCAGCAGTGAGGACAGGGGGGGTATCTATGAGCAGTTCTTC
.	TRBV10-2	TRBJ2-3	.	CASSEQLRLDFRGTDTQYF	TGCGCCAGCAGTGAGCAGCTCCGACTAGATTTTAGAGGGACAGATACGCAGTATTTT
.	TRBV18	TRBJ1-5	.	CASSPIGDQPQHF	TGTGCCAGCTCACCAATCGGGGATCAGCCCCAGCATTTT
.	TRBV5-4	TRBJ2-1	TRBD2	CASSLGSGGNYNEQFF	TGTGCCAGCAGCTTGGGAAGCGGGGGCAACTACAATGAGCAGTTCTTC
.	TRBV6-5	TRBJ2-3	TRBD2	CASARGGGADTQYF	TGTGCCAGCGCTAGGGGCGGGGGGGCAGATACGCAGTATTTT
once	TRBV3-1/TRBV3-2	TRBJ2-1	.	CASSQGGVKDNEQFF	TGTGCCAGCAGCCAAGGGGGAGTTAAGGACAATGAGCAGTTCTTC
.	TRBV7-2	TRBJ1-5	.	CASSPDSFNQPQHF	TGTGCCAGCAGCCCGGACAGTTTCAATCAGCCCCAGCATTTT
.	TRBV2	TRBJ1-1	.	CASSEGSMNTEAFF	TGTGCCAGCAGTGAAGGGAGCATGAACACTGAAGCTTTCTTT
.	TRBV5-1	TRBJ2-2	.	CASTFRVDTGELFF	TGCGCCAGCACCTTCAGGGTGGACACCGGGGAGCTGTTTTTT
.	TRBV7-2	TRBJ2-3	TRBD2	CASSLPRGGPTTDTQYF	TGTGCCAGCAGCCTCCCCCGGGGGGGACCGACCACAGATACGCAGTATTTT
.	TRBV5-1	TRBJ2-3	TRBD1	CASSSQGASTDTQYF	TGCGCCAGCAGCTCCCAGGGGGCCAGCACAGATACGCAGTATTTT
few	TRBV6-4	TRBJ2-3	TRBD2	CASSDSPSGMTDTQYF	TGTGCCAGCAGTGACTCCCCTAGCGGGATGACAGATACGCAGTATTTT
.	TRBV5-5	TRBJ2-3	TRBD1	CASSLGNTGGSTDTQYF	TGTGCCAGCAGCTTGGGCAACACAGGGGGGAGCACAGATACGCAGTATTTT
.	TRBV12-1	TRBJ1-3	.	CASSSGSMGGNTIYF	TGTGCCAGCAGCTCGGGGAGTATGGGAGGAAACACCATATATTTT
.	TRBV7-8	TRBJ1-4	TRBD1	CASSPWTGPNEKLFF	TGTGCCAGCAGCCCTTGGACAGGTCCTAATGAAAAACTGTTTTTT
.	TRBV18	TRBJ2-1	TRBD2	CASSPPSGSPSYNEQFF	TGTGCCAGCTCACCACCGAGCGGGAGCCCCTCCTACAATGAGCAGTTCTTC
.	TRBV10-3	TRBJ1-1	.	CAISEPMGAEAFF	TGTGCCATCAGTGAGCCCATGGGGGCTGAAGCTTTCTTT
few	TRBV7-9	TRBJ1-1	.	CASSEGMWSEAFF	TGTGCCAGCAGCGAAGGGATGTGGTCTGAAGCTTTCTTT
.	TRBV3-1/TRBV3-2	TRBJ1-2	.	CASSGGTEYGYTF	TGTGCCAGCAGCGGCGGGACGGAGTATGGCTACACCTTC
.	TRBV30	TRBJ1-2	.	CAWDSFYGYTF	TGTGCCTGGGACAGCTTCTATGGCTACACCTTC
.	TRBV10-3	TRBJ1-2	TRBD1	CAITGTENYGYTF	TGTGCCATCACCGGGACAGAGAACTATGGCTACACCTTC
.	TRBV5-5	TRBJ2-3	.	CASSLVLVANTQYF	TGTGCCAGCAGCTTGGTTTTGGTAGCGAATACGCAGTATTTT
.	TRBV11-2	TRBJ2-5	.	CASSLGGYRTQETQYF	TGTGCCAGCAGCTTAGGGGGGTATCGGACACAAGAGACCCAGTACTTC
once	TRBV7-3	TRBJ2-7	TRBD1	CASSPLSPRRQGRYEQYF	TGTGCCAGCAGCCCCCTATCCCCCCGGAGACAGGGTAGGTACGAGCAGTACTTC
.	TRBV2	TRBJ2-3	TRBD2	CASSSTSGDTDTQYF	TGTGCCAGCAGTTCAACTAGCGGGGACACAGATACGCAGTATTTT
.	TRBV3-1/TRBV3-2	TRBJ1-2	TRBD1	CASSPRDRGRYTF	TGTGCCAGCAGCCCCCGGGACAGGGGCCGCTACACCTTC
.	TRBV5-1	TRBJ1-2	TRBD1	CASSDPQGDPYGYTF	TGCGCCAGCAGCGATCCGCAGGGGGATCCCTATGGCTACACCTTC
.	TRBV6-2/TRBV6-3	TRBJ2-5	.	CASSPWRETQYF	TGTGCCAGCAGCCCTTGGAGAGAGACCCAGTACTTC
.	TRBV7-9	TRBJ2-3	TRBD2	CASSPPYSGAPTDTQYF	TGTGCCAGCAGCCCACCTTATAGCGGGGCCCCCACAGATACGCAGTATTTT